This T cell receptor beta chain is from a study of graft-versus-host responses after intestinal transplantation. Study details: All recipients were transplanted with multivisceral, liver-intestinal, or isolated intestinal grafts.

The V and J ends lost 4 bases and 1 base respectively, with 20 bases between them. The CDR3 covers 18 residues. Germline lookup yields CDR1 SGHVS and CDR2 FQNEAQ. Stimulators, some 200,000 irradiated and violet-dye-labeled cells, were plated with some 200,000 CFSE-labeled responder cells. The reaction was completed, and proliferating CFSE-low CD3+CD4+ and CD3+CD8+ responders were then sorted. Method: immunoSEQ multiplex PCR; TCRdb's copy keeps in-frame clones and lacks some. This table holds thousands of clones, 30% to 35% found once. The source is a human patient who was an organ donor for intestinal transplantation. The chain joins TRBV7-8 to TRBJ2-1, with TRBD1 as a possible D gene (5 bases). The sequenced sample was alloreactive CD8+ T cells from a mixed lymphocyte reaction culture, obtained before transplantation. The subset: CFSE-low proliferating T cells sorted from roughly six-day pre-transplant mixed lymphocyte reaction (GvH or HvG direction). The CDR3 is CASSSQQGALYSYNEQFF. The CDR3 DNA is TGTGCCAGCAGCTCACAACAAGGGGCCCTTTATTCCTACAATGAGCAGTTCTTC.